The present TCR beta chain was sequenced within a study of T cell repertoires in cytomegalovirus infection. Overall study context: Selection of CMV epitopes for the study included recently identified HLA-C-restricted and well-studied HLA-B-restricted ones. Public TCR beta signatures were indicative of both CMV infection and a matching HLA type.

Study-level findings and limits: The cumulative frequency of public TCR beta families distinguished individuals who carried CMV together with the relevant HLA. There were HLA-C-restricted CMV-specific TCR beta clonotypes dominating the ex vivo response.

V lost 7 bases and J 2 bases, leaving 8 bases between the germline ends. The CDR3 covers 12 residues. Germline V gene lookup returns CDR1 LNHDA and CDR2 SQIVND (reference sequence). One entry per CDR3 protein, called by TCRdb with MiXCR from the reads. Of about 920,000 distinct CDR3 sequences in the sample, 30% to 40% were seen once. On this clonotype itself: Its target is unknown.

The input for sequencing was cultured CD8+ T cells from PBMCs, taken from culture after CMV antigen stimulation. This receptor was identified in a human donor in good health (CMV status not recorded). Some clones in this sample may be carry-over from other donors' samples. The chain employs TRBV19 and TRBJ1-2; D is possibly TRBD1 (6 bases). CDR3 protein: CASIQGNYGYTF. The CDR3 bases are TGTGCCAGTATTCAGGGGAACTATGGCTACACCTTC.